This T cell receptor (beta chain) was recorded in a study of OX40 agonist ivuxolimab in advanced cancers. Study at large: An agonistic human IgG2 monoclonal antibody against OX40 (CD134) was given.

The study's findings and limits: The CD4+ and CD8+ T cells in the blood had expanded clonally by week 6 at 0.1 to 3.0 mg/kg.

Sequencing was performed with immunoSEQ multiplex PCR; in TCRdb, only in-frame clones are kept and a portion is missing. The table has approximately 91,000 clones, 80% to 90% seen once. Germline V lookup: CDR1 PRHDT, CDR2 FYEKMQ (reference sequence). J lost 6 bases, V lost 3 bases, and 14 bases had no gene match. The CDR3 is 16 amino acids. A note on this clone: Antigen specificity is unknown.

The sample here was CD4+ or CD8+ T cells sorted from blood, taken in a trial of the OX40 agonist ivuxolimab. This TCR derives from an adult with an advanced solid tumor such as melanoma, head and neck, liver or kidney cancer. The rearrangement links TRBV13 to TRBJ2-7, with 7 bases that match TRBD1. CDR3 bases: TGTGCCAGCAGCTTGCCTAGGACAGGATGGTTGGTCGAGCAGTACGTC. Translated: CASSLPRTGWLVEQYV.